The source of this T cell receptor (beta chain) is a study of T cell responses to AZD1222 COVID-19 vaccine. The protocol was immunoSEQ multiplex PCR, while the TCRdb copy is restricted to in-frame clones and leaves out a portion. The table has 85,000 to 100,000 clones, approximately 93% seen once. Germline loops: CDR1 MNHEY, CDR2 SMNVEV (reference sequence). The CDR3 totals 17 residues. V lost 2 bases and J 0 bases, leaving 11 bases between the germline ends. Sequencing used peripheral blood, obtained 28 days after the second AZD1222 dose. The chain has TRBV27 and TRBJ2-6, with D possibly being TRBD1 (6 bases). This sequence originates from an adult who received the AZD1222 COVID-19 vaccine. In nucleotides, the CDR3 is TGTGCCAGCAGTTTAACAGGGACCGGCTCTGGGGCCAACGTCCTGACTTTC. Translated, it gives CASSLTGTGSGANVLTF.